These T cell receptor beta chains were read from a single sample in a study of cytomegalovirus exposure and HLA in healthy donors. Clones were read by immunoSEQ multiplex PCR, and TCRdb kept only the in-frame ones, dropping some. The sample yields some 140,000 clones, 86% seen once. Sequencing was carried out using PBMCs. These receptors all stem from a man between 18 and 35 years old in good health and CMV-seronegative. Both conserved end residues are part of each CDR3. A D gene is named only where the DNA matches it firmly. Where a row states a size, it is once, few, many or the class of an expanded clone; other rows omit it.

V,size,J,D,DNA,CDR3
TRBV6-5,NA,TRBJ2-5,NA,TGTGCCAGCAGTTACTCCCTAACAGAGACCCAGTACTTC,CASSYSLTETQYF
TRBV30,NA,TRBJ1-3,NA,TGTGCCTGGAGTTCAGGGGTGGGAAACACCATATATTTT,CAWSSGVGNTIYF
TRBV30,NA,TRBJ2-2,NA,TGTGCCTGGAGTGTAAAGTTTTGGGAGGCCAGCTACACCGGGGAGCTGTTTTTT,CAWSVKFWEASYTGELFF
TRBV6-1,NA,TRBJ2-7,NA,TGTGCCAGCAGTGGGTCAGCGGCCATGCCCTACGAGCAGTACTTC,CASSGSAAMPYEQYF
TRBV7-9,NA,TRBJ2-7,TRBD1,TGTGCCAGCAGCCGGGGGACAGGGATCTACGAGCAGTACTTC,CASSRGTGIYEQYF
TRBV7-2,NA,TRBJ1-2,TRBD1,TGTGCCAGCAGCTTCCCAGGACAGGGGGCATACGGCTACACCTTC,CASSFPGQGAYGYTF
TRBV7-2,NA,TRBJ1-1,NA,TGTGCCAGCAGCTTTTTTATGTCCGCTGAAGCTTTCTTT,CASSFFMSAEAFF
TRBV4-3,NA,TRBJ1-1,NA,TGCGCCAGCAGCCAAGGACAGTACACTGAAGCTTTCTTT,CASSQGQYTEAFF
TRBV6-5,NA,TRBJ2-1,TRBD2,TGTGCCAGCAGTTATGGGGCGGGGGGGATTTACAATGAGCAGTTCTTC,CASSYGAGGIYNEQFF
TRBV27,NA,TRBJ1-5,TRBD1,TGTGCCAGCAGCGCCAGGGGGCGAGGGGGCAATCAGCCCCAGCATTTT,CASSARGRGGNQPQHF
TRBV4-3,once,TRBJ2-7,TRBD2,TGCGCCAGCAGCCAAGATGGAGGGATGTCTAGCGGCTTCTACGAGCAGTACTTC,CASSQDGGMSSGFYEQYF
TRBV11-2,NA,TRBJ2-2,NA,TGTGCCAGCAGCTTAGATTGGGCAGGGGAGCTGTTTTTT,CASSLDWAGELFF
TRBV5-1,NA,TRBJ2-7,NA,TGCGCCAGCAGCTTGGATGGACAGCGCTACGAGCAGTACTTC,CASSLDGQRYEQYF
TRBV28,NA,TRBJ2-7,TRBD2,TGTGCCAGCAGTCGACTAGCGCGGTCCTACGAGCAGTACTTC,CASSRLARSYEQYF
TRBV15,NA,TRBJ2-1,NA,TGTGCCACCAGCAGAGATAATCTGAGAAGCAATGAGCAGTTCTTC,CATSRDNLRSNEQFF
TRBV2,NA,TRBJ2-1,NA,TGTGCCAGCAGTGAATCTGGGACATGGAGCTCCTACAATGAGCAGTTCTTC,CASSESGTWSSYNEQFF
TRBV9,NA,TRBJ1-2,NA,TGTGCCAGCAGCACCGAGAGTGGCGCCAGGGATTATGGCTACACCTTC,CASSTESGARDYGYTF
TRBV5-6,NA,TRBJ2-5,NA,TGTGCCAGCAGCTTGTTCCCACAAGAGACCCAGTACTTC,CASSLFPQETQYF
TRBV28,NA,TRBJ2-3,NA,TGTGCCAGCAGTTCCCCCGAGGCGGGAAGACTCACAGATACGCAGTATTTT,CASSSPEAGRLTDTQYF
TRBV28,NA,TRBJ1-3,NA,TGTGCCAGCAGTTTTGGCAGGGGTTTTGGAAACACCATATATTTT,CASSFGRGFGNTIYF
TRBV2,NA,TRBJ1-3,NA,TGTGCCAGCAGTGAACGGGTGGTCTCTGGAAACACCATATATTTT,CASSERVVSGNTIYF
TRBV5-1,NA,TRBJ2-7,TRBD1,TGCGCCAGCAGCTTGGCCGTACAGGGGATATCCTACGAGCAGTACTTC,CASSLAVQGISYEQYF
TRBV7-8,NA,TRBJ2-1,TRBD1,TGTGCCAGCAGCGCAGGGGGCAACTACAATGAGCAGTTCTTC,CASSAGGNYNEQFF
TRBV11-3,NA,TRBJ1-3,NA,TGTGCCAGCACCTCCGGGGAGGGAAACACCATATATTTT,CASTSGEGNTIYF
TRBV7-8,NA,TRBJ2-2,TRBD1,TGTGCCAGCAGCTCCAGTTCCGACAGGGCCGGGGAGCTGTTTTTT,CASSSSSDRAGELFF